The following is a T cell receptor beta chain sequence with its context. The antigen is undetermined. Duration under 3 months, a NOSPECS grade of at least 4, and a Clinical Activity Score of at least 3 characterized the ophthalmopathy patients. The sample originates from a study of T cells in Graves' hyperthyroidism and ophthalmopathy. General observations from the study: Researchers report that a 13 V-J model separated ophthalmopathy from stable hyperthyroidism. Blood also showed most of the thyroid clonotypes that were expanded above 0.001.

Unmatched junction bases numbered 6, after V lost 5 bases and J lost 4 bases. The germline gives CDR1 SGHNT, CDR2 YENEEA. This CDR3 has 16 residues. RNA transcripts provided the source from which TCR beta CDR3 regions were amplified. Researchers ran a first-round RT-PCR on the TCR CDR3 using the HTBI primer set. Using its own MiXCR run on the multiplex PCR reads, TCRdb lists one record per CDR3 protein. The sample lists approximately 600,000 distinct CDR3 sequences; around 21% were seen once. Sequencing used blood. The sequence was obtained from a man between 25 and 39 years old with Graves' ophthalmopathy. The chain joins TRBV11-3 to TRBJ2-2, with 11 bases identical to TRBD2. For the CDR3, the DNA is TGTGCCAGCAGCGTTAGCGGGAGGGCCGGCACCGGGGAGCTGTTTTTT. It encodes CASSVSGRAGTGELFF.